The rows below give T cell receptor beta chains drawn from one sample of a study of control samples from healthy donors and cancer patients. TCRdb's copy holds only in-frame clones and misses some; the assay was immunoSEQ multiplex PCR. The sample consists of around 76,000 clones, around 86% of them appearing once. Sequencing was done on a sample of PBMCs. Receptors originate from a woman aged 45 to 65 with colorectal cancer. The CDR3 runs from the conserved cysteine through the conserved F or W.

TRBJ2-5 TRBV7-9 CASSLTGVEKTQYF
TRBJ1-1 TRBV29-1 CSVRGRNARVWMNTEAFF
TRBJ2-1 TRBV9 CASSVDGATYNEQFF
TRBJ1-2 TRBV12-3/TRBV12-4 CASSQGHGGYTF
TRBJ1-2 TRBV7-2 CASSSLGGSGYTF
TRBJ1-5 TRBV2 CASRGQNNQPQHF
TRBJ1-3 TRBV6-5 CASGVSGGAGNTIYF
TRBJ1-2 TRBV7-2 CASSLVGGQGGRGYTF
TRBJ1-2 TRBV7-2 CASSLGTGQGYTF
TRBJ1-2 TRBV7-2 CASSLAVGQLYGYTF
TRBJ1-2 TRBV28 CASSLLPQGHYGYTF